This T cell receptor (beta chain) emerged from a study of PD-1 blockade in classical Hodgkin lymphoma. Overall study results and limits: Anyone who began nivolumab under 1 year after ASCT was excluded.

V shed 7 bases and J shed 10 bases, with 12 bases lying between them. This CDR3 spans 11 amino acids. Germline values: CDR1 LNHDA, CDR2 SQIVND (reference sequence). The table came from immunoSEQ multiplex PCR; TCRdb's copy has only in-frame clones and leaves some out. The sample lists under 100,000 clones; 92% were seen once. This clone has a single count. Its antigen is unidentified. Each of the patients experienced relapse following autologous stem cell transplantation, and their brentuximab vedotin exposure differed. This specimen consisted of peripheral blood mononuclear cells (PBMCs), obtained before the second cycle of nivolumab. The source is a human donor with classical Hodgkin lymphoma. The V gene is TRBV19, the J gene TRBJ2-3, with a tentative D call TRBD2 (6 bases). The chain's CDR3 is CASKGLAAQYF. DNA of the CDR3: TGTGCCAGTAAGGGACTGGCGGCGCAGTATTTT.